This is a list of T cell receptor beta chains from one sample in a study of STAT5B mutations in CD4+ large granular lymphocyte leukemia. The protocol was immunoSEQ multiplex PCR, while the TCRdb copy is restricted to in-frame clones and leaves out a portion. Of around 33,000 clones listed, less than 70% were seen once; the top ten hold approximately 2.7%. Sequencing was carried out using CD4+ T cells from blood buffy coats. These receptors originate from a human donor in good health. CDR3s include the opening cysteine and the closing phenylalanine or tryptophan.

j_call	v_call	cdr3_aa
TRBJ2-7	TRBV5-4	CASSSPLGTGAYEQYF
TRBJ1-1	TRBV18	CASSPPGGVNTEAFF
TRBJ2-7	TRBV6-5	CASSYSSTGLYEQYF
TRBJ1-1	TRBV5-1	CASSGLQNTEAFF
TRBJ1-6	TRBV9	CASSVGRQGNSPLHF
TRBJ2-2	TRBV5-1	CASSSGTGNTGELFF
TRBJ2-5	TRBV7-2	CASSRGLYGETQYF
TRBJ2-2	TRBV9	CASSGRSGSGGELFF
TRBJ1-6	TRBV29-1	CSAGTGPSSPLHF
TRBJ1-5	TRBV4-3	CASSQDVQALRPQHF
TRBJ2-1	TRBV6-5	CASSYRVPNEQFF
TRBJ2-7	TRBV19	CASSRGQGPYEQYF
TRBJ1-2	TRBV19	CASSIADSGGYGYTF
TRBJ1-2	TRBV6-1	CASNWGFYGYTF
TRBJ2-6	TRBV5-1	CASSTGPGRSGANVLTF
TRBJ1-3	TRBV4-1	CASSHGVTGFSGNTIYF